This T cell receptor (beta chain) was recovered during a study of cytomegalovirus exposure and HLA in healthy donors. Across the study: Caucasian-associated ancestry cluster membership applied to about 77% of over 350 genotyped donors.

Trimming removed 5 bases from V and 3 bases from J, with 17 bases in between. The CDR3 contains 15 residues. The germline CDR1 and CDR2 sequences are SGHRS and YFSETQ. Amplification used 60 Vbeta primers and 13 Jbeta primers. Produced via immunoSEQ multiplex PCR; TCRdb's table is partial and in-frame only. The table records 120,000 or so clones, roughly 71% of them present only once. Sequenced input: PBMCs. The TCR comes from a woman in her forties or fifties in good health and CMV-seropositive. This chain joins TRBV5-1 and TRBJ1-1; D not certain. The CDR3 loop is CASRGRSGWDTEAFF. CDR3 DNA sequence: TGCGCCAGCAGGGGCAGGTCCGGTTGGGACACTGAAGCTTTCTTT. Variable domain in full (rest from reference TRBV5-1 and TRBJ1-1): KAGVTQTPRYLIKTRGQQVTLSCSPISGHRSVSWYQQTPGQGLQFLFEYFSETQRNKGNFPGRFSGRQFSNSRSEMNVSTLELGDSALYLCASRGRSGWDTEAFFGQGTRLTVV.